This T cell receptor beta chain was found in a study of vaccination effects on CD4 cells after COVID-19. Details on this clone: What it recognizes is unknown.

Viral peptide pool expansion of antigen-specific CD4+ T cells preceded sequencing in the ViraFEST assay. Upon completion of around eleven days in culture, CD4+ T cells were isolated. All vaccine recipients tested negative for nucleocapsid antibodies and had never contracted SARS-CoV-2 infection. The table came from immunoSEQ multiplex PCR; TCRdb's copy has only in-frame clones and leaves some out. The profile shows 77,000 or so clones, more than 60% of them singletons. The CDR3 is 13 residues long. CDR1 and CDR2 (germline): ENHRY, SYGVKD. V shed 5 bases and J shed 3 bases, with 8 bases lying between them.

The chain uses TRBV10-3 and TRBJ1-5; no reliable D call. This TCR was recovered from a human donor who received a COVID-19 vaccine. Material: CD4+ T cells from PBMCs cultured with SARS-CoV-2 spike peptides, obtained before COVID-19 vaccination. The CDR3 coding sequence is TGTGCCATCAGTACGGGCCACAATCAGCCCCAGCATTTT. This translates into CAISTGHNQPQHF.